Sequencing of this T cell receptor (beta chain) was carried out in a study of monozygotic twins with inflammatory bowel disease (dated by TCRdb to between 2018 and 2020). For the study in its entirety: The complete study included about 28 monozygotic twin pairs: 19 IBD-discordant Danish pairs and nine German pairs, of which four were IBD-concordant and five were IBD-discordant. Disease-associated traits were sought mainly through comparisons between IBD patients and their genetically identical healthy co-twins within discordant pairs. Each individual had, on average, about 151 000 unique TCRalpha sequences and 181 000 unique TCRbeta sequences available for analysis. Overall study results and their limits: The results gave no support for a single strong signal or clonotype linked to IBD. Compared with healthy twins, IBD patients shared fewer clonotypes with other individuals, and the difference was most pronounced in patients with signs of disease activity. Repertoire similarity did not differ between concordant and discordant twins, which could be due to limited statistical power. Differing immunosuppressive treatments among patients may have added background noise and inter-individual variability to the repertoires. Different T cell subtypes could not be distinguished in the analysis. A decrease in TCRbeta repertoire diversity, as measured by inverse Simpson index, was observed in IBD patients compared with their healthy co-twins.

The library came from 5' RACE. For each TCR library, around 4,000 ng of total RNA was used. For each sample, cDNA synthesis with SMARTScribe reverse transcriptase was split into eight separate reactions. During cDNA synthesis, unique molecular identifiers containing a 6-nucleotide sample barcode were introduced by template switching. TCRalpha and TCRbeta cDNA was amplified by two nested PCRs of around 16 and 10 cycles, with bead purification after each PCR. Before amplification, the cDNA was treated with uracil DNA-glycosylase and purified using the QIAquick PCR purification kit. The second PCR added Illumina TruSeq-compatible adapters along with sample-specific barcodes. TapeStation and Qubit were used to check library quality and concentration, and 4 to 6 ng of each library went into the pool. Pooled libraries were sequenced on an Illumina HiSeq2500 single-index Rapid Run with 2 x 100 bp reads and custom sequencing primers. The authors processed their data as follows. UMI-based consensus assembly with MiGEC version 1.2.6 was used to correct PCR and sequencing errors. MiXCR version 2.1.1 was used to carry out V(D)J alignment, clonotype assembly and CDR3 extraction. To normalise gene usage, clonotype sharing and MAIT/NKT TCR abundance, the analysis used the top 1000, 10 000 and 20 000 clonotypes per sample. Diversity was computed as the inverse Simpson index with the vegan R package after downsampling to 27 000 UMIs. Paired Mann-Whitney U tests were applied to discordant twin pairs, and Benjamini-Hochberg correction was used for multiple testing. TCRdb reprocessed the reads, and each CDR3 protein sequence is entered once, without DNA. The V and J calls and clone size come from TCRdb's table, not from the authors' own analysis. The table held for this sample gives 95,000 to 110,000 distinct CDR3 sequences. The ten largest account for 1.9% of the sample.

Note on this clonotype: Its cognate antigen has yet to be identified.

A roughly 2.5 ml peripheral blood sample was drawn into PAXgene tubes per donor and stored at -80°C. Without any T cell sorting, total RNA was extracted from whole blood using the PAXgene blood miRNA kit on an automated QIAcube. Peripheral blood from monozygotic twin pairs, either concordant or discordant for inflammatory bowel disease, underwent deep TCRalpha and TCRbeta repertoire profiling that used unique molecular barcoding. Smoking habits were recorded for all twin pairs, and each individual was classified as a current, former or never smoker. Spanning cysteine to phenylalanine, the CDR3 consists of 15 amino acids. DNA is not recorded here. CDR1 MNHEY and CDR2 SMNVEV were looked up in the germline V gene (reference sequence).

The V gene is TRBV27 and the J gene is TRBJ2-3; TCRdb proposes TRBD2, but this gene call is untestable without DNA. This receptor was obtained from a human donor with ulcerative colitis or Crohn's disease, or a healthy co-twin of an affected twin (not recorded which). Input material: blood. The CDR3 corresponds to CASSLISGAPDTQYF.